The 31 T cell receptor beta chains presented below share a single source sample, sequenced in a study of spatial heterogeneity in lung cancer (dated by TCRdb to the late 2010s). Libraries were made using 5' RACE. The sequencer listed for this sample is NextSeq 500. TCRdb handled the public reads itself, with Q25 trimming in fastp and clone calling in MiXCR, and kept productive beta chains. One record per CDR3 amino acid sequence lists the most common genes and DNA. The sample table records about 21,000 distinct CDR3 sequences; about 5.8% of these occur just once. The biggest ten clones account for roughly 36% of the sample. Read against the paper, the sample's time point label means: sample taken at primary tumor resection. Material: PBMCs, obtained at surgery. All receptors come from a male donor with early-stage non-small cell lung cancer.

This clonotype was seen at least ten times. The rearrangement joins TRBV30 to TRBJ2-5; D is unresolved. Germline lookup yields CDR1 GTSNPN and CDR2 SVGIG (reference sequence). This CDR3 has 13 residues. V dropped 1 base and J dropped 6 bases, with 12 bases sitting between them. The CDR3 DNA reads TGTGCCTGGAGTGCTTTGGCCAGGCAGACCCAGTACTTC. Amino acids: CAWSALARQTQYF.

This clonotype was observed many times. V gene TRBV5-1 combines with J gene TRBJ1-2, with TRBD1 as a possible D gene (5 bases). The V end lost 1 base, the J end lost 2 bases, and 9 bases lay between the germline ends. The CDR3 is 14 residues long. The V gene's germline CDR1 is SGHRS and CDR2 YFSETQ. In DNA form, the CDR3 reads TGCGCCAGCAGCTTGTTCAGGGAGAACTATGGCTACACCTTC. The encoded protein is CASSLFRENYGYTF.

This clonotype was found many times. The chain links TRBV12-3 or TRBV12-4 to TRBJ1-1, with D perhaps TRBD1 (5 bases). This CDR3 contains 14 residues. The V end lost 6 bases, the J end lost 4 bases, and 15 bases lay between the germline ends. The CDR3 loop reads CASRGLGESTEAFF. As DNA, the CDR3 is TGTGCCAGCAGGGGGCTAGGGGAGAGCACTGAAGCTTTCTTT.

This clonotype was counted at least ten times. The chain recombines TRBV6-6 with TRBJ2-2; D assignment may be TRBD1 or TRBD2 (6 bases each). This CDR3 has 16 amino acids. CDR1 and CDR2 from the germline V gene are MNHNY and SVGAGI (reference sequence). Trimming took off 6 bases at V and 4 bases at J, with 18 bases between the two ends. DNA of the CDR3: TGTGCCAGCAGCCCCTTACAGAGGGGGGCCACCGGGGAGCTGTTTTTT. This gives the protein CASSPLQRGATGELFF.

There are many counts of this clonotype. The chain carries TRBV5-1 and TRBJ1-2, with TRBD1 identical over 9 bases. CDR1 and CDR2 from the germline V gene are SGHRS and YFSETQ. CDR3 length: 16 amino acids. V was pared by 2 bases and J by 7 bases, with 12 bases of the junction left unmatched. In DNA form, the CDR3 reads TGCGCCAGCAGCTTCTCCACCGGGACAGGGATGTTTGGCTACACCTTC. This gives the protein CASSFSTGTGMFGYTF.

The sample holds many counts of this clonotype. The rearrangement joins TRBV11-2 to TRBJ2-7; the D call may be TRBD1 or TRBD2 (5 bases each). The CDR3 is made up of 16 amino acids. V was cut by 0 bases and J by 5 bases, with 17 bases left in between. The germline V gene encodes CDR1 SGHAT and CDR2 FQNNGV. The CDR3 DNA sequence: TGTGCCAGCAGCTTAGACCGGGACCCCGGCAGCCACGAGCAGTACTTC. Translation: CASSLDRDPGSHEQYF.

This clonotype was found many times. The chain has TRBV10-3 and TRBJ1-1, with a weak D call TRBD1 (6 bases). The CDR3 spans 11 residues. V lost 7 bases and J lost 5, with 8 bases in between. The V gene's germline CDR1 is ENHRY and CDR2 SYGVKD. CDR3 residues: CAITRGTEAFF. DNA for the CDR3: TGTGCCATCACCAGGGGAACTGAAGCTTTCTTT.

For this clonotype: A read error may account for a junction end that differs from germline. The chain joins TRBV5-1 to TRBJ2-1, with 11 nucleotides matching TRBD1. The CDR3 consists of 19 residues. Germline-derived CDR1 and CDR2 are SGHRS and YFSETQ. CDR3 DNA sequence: TGTGCCAGCGGCTCCGGACAGGGGGCTGCCCTAAGCTCCTACAATGAGCAGTTCTTC. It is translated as CASGSGQGAALSSYNEQFF. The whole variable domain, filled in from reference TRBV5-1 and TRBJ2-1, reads KAGVTQTPRYLIKTRGQQVTLSCSPISGHRSVSWYQQTPGQGLQFLFEYFSETQRNKGNFPGRFSGRQFSNSRSEMNVSTLELGDSALYLCASGSGQGAALSSYNEQFFGPGTRLTVL.

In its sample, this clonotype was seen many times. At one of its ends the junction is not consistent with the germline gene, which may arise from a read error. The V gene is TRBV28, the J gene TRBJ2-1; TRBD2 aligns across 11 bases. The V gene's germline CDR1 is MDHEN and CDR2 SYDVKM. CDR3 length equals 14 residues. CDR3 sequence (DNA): TGTGCCAGCAGTTTAATAGCGGGGGGGCAGTTTGGGATCTTC. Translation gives CASSLIAGGQFGIF.

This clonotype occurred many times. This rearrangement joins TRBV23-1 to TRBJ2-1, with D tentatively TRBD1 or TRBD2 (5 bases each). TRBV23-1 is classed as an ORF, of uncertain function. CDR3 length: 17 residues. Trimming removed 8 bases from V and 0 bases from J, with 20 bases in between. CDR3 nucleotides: TGCGCCAGCCGCAACTTTAGGGACCTCAGCTCCTACAATGAGCAGTTCTTC. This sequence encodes CASRNFRDLSSYNEQFF.

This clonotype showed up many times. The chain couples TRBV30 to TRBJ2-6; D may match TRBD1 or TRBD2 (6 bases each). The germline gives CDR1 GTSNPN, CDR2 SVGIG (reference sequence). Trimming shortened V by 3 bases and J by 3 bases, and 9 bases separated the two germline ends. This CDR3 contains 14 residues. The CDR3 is CAWRGGLGANVLTF. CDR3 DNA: TGTGCCTGGAGAGGGGGGCTTGGGGCCAACGTCCTGACTTTC.

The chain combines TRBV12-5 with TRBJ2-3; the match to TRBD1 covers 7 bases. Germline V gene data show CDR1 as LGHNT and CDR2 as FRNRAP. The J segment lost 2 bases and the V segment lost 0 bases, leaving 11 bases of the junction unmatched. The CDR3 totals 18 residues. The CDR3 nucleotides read TGTGCTAGTGGTTTGGTAAACAAAAGGGACAGAAACACAGATACGCAGTATTTT. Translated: CASGLVNKRDRNTDTQYF.

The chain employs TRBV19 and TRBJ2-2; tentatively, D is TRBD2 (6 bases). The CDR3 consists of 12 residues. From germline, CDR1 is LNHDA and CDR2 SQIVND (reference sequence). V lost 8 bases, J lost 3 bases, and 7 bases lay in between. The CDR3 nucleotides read TGTGCCAGTCCGGGAGACACCGGGGAGCTGTTTTTT. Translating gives CASPGDTGELFF.

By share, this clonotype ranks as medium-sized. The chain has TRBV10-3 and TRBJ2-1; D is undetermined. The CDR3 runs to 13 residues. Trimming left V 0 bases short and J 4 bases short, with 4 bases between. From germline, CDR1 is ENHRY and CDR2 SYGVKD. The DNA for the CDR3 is TGTGCCATCAGTGAGTCCAGATACAATGAGCAGTTCTTC. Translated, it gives CAISESRYNEQFF.

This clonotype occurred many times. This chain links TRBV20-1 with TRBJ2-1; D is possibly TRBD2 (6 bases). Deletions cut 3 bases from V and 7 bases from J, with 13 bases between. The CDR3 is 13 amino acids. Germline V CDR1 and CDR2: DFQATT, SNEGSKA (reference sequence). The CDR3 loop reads CSAREHAGNEQFF. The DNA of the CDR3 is TGCAGTGCTAGGGAGCATGCGGGAAATGAGCAGTTCTTC.

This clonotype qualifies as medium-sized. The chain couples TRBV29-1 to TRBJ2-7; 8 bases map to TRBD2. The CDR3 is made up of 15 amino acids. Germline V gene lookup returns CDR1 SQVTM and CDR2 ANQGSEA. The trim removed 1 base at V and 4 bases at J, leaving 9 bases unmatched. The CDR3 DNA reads TGCAGCGTTGAAGCCCCGGGGGGGGTAGTTTACGAGCAGTACTTC. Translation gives CSVEAPGGVVYEQYF.

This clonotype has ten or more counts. The CDR3 region is CASRTGGKDTQYF. The CDR3 DNA reads as TGTGCCAGCAGGACAGGGGGCAAGGATACGCAGTATTTT. The chain joins TRBV28 to TRBJ2-3; 10 nucleotides line up with TRBD1. The V and J ends lost 6 bases and 6 bases, in that order; junction bases with no gene match: 3. The CDR3 runs to 13 residues. Looked up from germline, CDR1 is MDHEN and CDR2 is SYDVKM.

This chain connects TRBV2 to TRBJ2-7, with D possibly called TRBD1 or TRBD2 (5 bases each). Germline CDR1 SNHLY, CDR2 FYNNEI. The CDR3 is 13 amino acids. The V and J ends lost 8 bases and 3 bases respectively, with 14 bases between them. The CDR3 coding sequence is TGTGCCAGCTCCGGCGTGGGGGACTACGAGCAGTACTTC. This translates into CASSGVGDYEQYF.

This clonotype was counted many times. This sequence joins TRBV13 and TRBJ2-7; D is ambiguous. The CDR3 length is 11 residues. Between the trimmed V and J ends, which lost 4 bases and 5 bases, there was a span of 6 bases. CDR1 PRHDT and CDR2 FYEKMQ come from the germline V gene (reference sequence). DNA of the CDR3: TGTGCCAGCAGCTCCCTGCACGAGCAGTACTTC. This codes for CASSSLHEQYF.

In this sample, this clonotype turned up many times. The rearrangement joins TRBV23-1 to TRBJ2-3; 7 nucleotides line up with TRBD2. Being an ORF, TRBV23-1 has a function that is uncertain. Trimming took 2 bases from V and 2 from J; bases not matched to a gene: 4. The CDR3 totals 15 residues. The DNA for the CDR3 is TGCGCCAGCAGTCAACCTAGCGGCTACACAGATACGCAGTATTTT. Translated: CASSQPSGYTDTQYF.

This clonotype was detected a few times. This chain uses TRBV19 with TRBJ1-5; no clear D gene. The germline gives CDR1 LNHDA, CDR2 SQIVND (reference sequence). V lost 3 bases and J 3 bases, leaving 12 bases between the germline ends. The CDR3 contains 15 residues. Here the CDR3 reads CASSITAGYNQPQHF. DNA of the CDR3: TGTGCCAGTAGTATCACGGCCGGCTACAATCAGCCCCAGCATTTT.

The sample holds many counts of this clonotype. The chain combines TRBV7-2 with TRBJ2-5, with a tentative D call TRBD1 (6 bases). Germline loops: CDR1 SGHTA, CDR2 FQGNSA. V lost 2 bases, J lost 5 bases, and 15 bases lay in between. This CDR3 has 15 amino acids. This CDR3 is CASSLTYRAGETQYF. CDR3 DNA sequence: TGTGCCAGCAGCTTAACCTACAGGGCTGGGGAGACCCAGTACTTC.

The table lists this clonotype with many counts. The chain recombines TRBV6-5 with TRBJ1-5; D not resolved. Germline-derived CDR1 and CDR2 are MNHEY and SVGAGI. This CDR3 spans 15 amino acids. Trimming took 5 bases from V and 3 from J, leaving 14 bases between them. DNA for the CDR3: TGTGCCAGCAGTAGAAACAGCTTACACAATCAGCCCCAGCATTTT. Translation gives CASSRNSLHNQPQHF.

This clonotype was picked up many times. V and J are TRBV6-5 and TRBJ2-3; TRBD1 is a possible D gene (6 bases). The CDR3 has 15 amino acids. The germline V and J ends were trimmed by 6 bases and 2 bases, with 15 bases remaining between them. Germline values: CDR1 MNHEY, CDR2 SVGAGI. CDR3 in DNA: TGTGCCAGCAGCCTCCAAGGACAGCTCACAGATACGCAGTATTTT. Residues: CASSLQGQLTDTQYF.

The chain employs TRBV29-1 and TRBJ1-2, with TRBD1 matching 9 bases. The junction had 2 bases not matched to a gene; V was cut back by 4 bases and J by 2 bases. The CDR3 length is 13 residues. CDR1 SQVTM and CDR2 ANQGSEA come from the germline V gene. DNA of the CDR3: TGCAGCGTTGCCGGGACAGGGAACTATGGCTACACCTTC. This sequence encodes CSVAGTGNYGYTF. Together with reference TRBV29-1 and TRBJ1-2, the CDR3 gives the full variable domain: SAVISQKPSRDICQRGTSLTIQCQVDSQVTMMFWYRQQPGQSLTLIATANQGSEATYESGFVIDKFPISRPNLTFSTLTVSNMSPEDSSIYLCSVAGTGNYGYTFGSGTRLTVV.

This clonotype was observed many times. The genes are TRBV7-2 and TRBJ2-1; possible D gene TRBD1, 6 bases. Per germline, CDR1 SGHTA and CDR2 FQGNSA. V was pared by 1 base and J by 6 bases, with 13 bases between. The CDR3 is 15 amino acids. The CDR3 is CASSLGPGVGNEQFF. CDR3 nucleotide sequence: TGTGCCAGCAGCTTAGGACCAGGGGTTGGCAATGAGCAGTTCTTC. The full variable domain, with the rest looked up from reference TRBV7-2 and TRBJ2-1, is GAGVSQSPSNKVTEKGKDVELRCDPISGHTALYWYRQSLGQGLEFLIYFQGNSAPDKSGLPSDRFSAERTGGSVSTLTIQRTQQEDSAVYLCASSLGPGVGNEQFFGPGTRLTVL.

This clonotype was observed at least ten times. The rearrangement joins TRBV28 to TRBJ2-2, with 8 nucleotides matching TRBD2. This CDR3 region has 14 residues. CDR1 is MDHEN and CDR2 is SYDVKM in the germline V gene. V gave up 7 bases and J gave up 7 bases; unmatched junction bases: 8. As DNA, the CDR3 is TGTGCCAGCACCCCTTATAGCGGGAACGGGGAGCTGTTTTTT. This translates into CASTPYSGNGELFF.

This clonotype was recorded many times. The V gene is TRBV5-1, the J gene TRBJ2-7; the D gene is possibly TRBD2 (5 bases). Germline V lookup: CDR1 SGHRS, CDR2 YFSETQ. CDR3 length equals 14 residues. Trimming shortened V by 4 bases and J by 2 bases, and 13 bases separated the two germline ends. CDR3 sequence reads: CASSVLGIPYEQYF. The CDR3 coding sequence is TGCGCCAGCAGCGTACTAGGTATACCCTACGAGCAGTACTTC.

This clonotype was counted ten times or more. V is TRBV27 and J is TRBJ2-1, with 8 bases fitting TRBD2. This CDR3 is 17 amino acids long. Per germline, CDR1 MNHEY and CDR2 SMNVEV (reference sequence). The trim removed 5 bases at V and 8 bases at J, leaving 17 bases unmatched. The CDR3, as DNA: TGTGCCAGCAGTCCCCAAGCGGGGGCCCTCAAGGTAGATGAGCAGTTCTTC. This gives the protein CASSPQAGALKVDEQFF.

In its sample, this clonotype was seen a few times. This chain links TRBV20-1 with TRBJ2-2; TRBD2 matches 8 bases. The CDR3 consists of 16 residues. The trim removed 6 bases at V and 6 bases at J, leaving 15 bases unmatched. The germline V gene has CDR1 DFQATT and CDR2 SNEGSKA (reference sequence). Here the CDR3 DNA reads TGCAGTGCCCCTTTTAGCGGGGCCCCTTCGGCCGGGGAGCTGTTTTTT. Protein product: CSAPFSGAPSAGELFF.

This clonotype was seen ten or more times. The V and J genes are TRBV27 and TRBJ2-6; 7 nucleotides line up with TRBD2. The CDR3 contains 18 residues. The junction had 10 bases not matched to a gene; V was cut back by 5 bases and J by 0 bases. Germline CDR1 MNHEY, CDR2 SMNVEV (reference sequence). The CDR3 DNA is TGTGCCAGCAGTCCCCTGGGGCGGGGGTTCTCTGGGGCCAACGTCCTGACTTTC. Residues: CASSPLGRGFSGANVLTF.